This T cell receptor beta chain was observed in a study of neurological immune-mediated disorders. Each CDR3 protein gets one entry after TCRdb re-called the 5' RACE reads with MiXCR. The repertoire consists of roughly 90,000 distinct CDR3 sequences, with around 3.4% occurring once and the leading ten covering around 3.2%. This clonotype has ten or more counts. From germline, CDR1 is SGHTA and CDR2 FQGNSA. Trimming took 1 base from V and 2 from J; bases not matched to a gene: 11. This CDR3 has 18 residues. The chain recombines TRBV7-2 with TRBJ2-1; 7 bases match TRBD2. The source is a woman aged 50 to 60 with multiple sclerosis. Sequencing was carried out using PBMCs. The CDR3 sequence: CASSLVNSGGGPYNEQFF. The DNA of the CDR3 is TGTGCCAGCAGCTTAGTCAACTCCGGCGGGGGACCCTACAATGAGCAGTTCTTC.